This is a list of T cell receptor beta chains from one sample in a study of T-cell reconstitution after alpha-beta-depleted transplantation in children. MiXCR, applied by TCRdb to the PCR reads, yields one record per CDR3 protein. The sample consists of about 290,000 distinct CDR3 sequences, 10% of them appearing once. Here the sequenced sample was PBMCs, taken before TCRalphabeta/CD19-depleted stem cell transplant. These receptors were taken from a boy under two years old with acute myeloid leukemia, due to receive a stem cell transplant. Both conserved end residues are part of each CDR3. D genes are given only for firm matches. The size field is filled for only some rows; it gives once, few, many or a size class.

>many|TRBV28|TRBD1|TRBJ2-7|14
TGTGCCAGCAGTGTCGGCAGGGGGTCCTACGAGCAGTACTTC
CASSVGRGSYEQYF
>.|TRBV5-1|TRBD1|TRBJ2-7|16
TGCGCCAGCAGCCACGCAACAGGGGATTTCCACTACGAGCAGTACTTC
CASSHATGDFHYEQYF
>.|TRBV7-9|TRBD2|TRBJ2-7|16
TGTGCCAGCAGCTTAGTGCTAGCGGGGAACTCCTACGAGCAGTACTTC
CASSLVLAGNSYEQYF
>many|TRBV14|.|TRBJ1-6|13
TGTGCCAGCAGCCCCAGGGGAAGTTCACCCCTCCACTTT
CASSPRGSSPLHF
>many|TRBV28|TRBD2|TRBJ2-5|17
TGTGCCAGCACCTCTACCCCTCTGATAGCGGGAGTGGAGACCCAGTACTTC
CASTSTPLIAGVETQYF
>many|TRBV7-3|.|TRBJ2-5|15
TGTGCCAGCAGCTTTATGGGGATGCGAGAAGAGACCCAGTACTTC
CASSFMGMREETQYF
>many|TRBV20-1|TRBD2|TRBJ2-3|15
TGCAGTGCTATCTATGAGGTCGGGGGGGCAGATACGCAGTATTTT
CSAIYEVGGADTQYF
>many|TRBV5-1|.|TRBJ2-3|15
TGCGCCAGCAGCTTGGTTCGAGTCCGGGTGGATACGCAGTATTTT
CASSLVRVRVDTQYF
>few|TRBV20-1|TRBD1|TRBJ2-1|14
TGCAGTGTCGGGACAGTTAGCTCCTACAATGAGCAGTTCTTC
CSVGTVSSYNEQFF
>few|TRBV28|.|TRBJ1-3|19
TGTGCCAGCTACGCGAGGCGGGGCCCACGAAAGCCCTCTGGAAACACCATATATTTT
CASYARRGPRKPSGNTIYF
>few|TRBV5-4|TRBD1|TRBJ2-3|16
TGTGCCAGCAGCTTAGGGACAGGATATAGCACAGATACGCAGTATTTT
CASSLGTGYSTDTQYF
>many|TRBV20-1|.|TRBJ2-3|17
TGCAGTGCTAGCGGGACCGGAGGACCTTATAGCACAGATACGCAGTATTTT
CSASGTGGPYSTDTQYF
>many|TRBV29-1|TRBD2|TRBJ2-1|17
TGCAGCGTTGATGGTCTAGCGGGAGAAGGGGCCTACAATGAGCAGTTCTTC
CSVDGLAGEGAYNEQFF
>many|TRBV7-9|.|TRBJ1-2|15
TGTGCCAGCAGCTCTCATCCGGGCGGGCCTTATGGCTACACCTTC
CASSSHPGGPYGYTF
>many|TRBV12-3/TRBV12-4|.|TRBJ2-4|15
TGTGCCAGCAGTCGACGTGGTAGGGGTGGAGACATTCAGTACTTC
CASSRRGRGGDIQYF
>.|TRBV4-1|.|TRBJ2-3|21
TGCGCCAGCAGCCAAGAGCCCCCTAGGCTTGGGCTAGCGCTAAACACAGATACGCAGTATTTT
CASSQEPPRLGLALNTDTQYF
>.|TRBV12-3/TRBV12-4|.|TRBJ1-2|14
TGTGCCAGCAGTTTCGGGCAGAATGACTATGGCTACACCTTC
CASSFGQNDYGYTF
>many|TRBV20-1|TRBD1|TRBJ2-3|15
TGCAGTGCTAACCGGGACAGGGGGCAATCAGATACGCAGTATTTT
CSANRDRGQSDTQYF
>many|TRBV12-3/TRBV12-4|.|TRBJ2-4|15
TGTGCCAGCAGTTTTTGGCTGTCTAAGGGGAACATTCAGTACTTC
CASSFWLSKGNIQYF
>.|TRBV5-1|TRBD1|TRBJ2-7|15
TGCGCCAGCAGCTTGACCGGGACAGGAGTCTACGAGCAGTACTTC
CASSLTGTGVYEQYF
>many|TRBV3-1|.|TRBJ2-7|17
TGTGCCAGCAGCCAAGATTCTCGAAACAGGCTCATTTACGAGCAGTACTTC
CASSQDSRNRLIYEQYF
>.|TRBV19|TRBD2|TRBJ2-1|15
TGTGCCAGTAGTATCGGGCGGGGGACTTACAATGAGCAGTTCTTC
CASSIGRGTYNEQFF
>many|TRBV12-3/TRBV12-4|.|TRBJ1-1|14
TGTGCCAGCAGTTTTCTCGGGTCGAACACTGAAGCTTTCTTT
CASSFLGSNTEAFF
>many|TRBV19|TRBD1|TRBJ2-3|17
TGTGCCAGTAGTGCCGGCTCCGGGACAGGGTTCACAGATACGCAGTATTTT
CASSAGSGTGFTDTQYF
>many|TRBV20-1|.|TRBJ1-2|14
TGCAGTGCTTGGGACCGTCGGGGGAACTATGGCTACACCTTC
CSAWDRRGNYGYTF
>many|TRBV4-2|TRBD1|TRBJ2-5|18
TGTGCCAGCAGCCTAAGCCAGGTTAGGGGGCGCGTTTTGGAGACCCAGTACTTC
CASSLSQVRGRVLETQYF
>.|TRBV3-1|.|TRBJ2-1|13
TGTGCCAGCACCCAGGCCCATCTGTGTGAGCAGTTCTTC
CASTQAHLCEQFF
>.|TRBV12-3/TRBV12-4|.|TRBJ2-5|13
TGTGCCAGCTCCGACCCCCCCCAAGAGACCCAGTACTTC
CASSDPPQETQYF
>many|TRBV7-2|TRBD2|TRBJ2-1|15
TGTGCCAGCAGCTTATCTAGCGGGGGGCCGGGTGAGCAGTTCTTC
CASSLSSGGPGEQFF
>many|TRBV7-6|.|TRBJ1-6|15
TGTGCCAGCAGCGTTGGGGCAGGCCATAATTCACCCCTCCACTTT
CASSVGAGHNSPLHF
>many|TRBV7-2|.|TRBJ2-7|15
TGTGCCAGCAGCCCTCGGACACACAGCTCCTACGAGCAGTACTTC
CASSPRTHSSYEQYF
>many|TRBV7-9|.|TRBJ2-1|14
TGTGCCAGCAGCTTATTAGACCGGGGCAATGAGCAGTTCTTC
CASSLLDRGNEQFF
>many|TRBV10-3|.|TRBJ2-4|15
TGTGCCATCATAGGTCAGGGGCTGTCAAAAAACATTCAGTACTTC
CAIIGQGLSKNIQYF
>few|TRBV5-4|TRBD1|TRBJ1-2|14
TGTGCCAGCAGCTTCCCGGGACAGGGTGAAGGCTACACCTTC
CASSFPGQGEGYTF
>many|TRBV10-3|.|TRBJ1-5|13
TGTGCCGCAGACCCTGTGGGCAATCAGCCCCAGCATTTT
CAADPVGNQPQHF
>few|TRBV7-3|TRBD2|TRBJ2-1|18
TGTGCCAGCAGCGCCCGACTAGCGGGGGGGGACGCCTACAATGAGCAGTTCTTC
CASSARLAGGDAYNEQFF
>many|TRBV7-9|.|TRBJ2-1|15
TGTGCCAGCAGCTTTGCCAGCGGAGTCTACAATGAGCAGTTCTTC
CASSFASGVYNEQFF
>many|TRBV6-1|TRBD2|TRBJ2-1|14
TGTGCCAGCAGAAGAGCGGGAGAAAACAATGAGCAGTTCTTC
CASRRAGENNEQFF
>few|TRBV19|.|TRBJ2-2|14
TGTGCCAGTAGTATCTCCAGAAACACCGGGGAGCTGTTTTTT
CASSISRNTGELFF
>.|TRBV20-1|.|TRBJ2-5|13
TGCAGTGACCTCGGCCCCTCATGGGGGACCCAGTACTTC
CSDLGPSWGTQYF
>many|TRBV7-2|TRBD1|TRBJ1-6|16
TGTGCCAGCAGCTTATTTGTGGGACAGGGAGCTTCACCCCTCCACTTT
CASSLFVGQGASPLHF
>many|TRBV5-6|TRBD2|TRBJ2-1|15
TGTGCCAGCAGCCAACGGGACTACCCTTACAATGAGCAGTTCTTC
CASSQRDYPYNEQFF
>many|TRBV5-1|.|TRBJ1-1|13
TGCGCCAGCAGCCGGGGGGGTGGCACTGAAGCTTTCTTT
CASSRGGGTEAFF
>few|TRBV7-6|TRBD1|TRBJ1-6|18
TGTGCCAGCAGCTTAGTGGGACAGGGTTACTCCTATAATTCACCCCTCCACTTT
CASSLVGQGYSYNSPLHF
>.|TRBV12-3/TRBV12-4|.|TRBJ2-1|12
TGTGCCAGCAGTTACACCTACAATGAGCAGTTCTTC
CASSYTYNEQFF
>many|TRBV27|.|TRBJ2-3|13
TGTGCCAGCAGTTTGTGGGTTGGAGATACGCAGTATTTT
CASSLWVGDTQYF